This is a list of T cell receptor beta chains from one sample in a study of Graves' ophthalmopathy and Graves' hyperthyroidism. A single record per CDR3 protein comes from TCRdb applying MiXCR to the multiplex PCR reads. The sample holds fewer than 600,000 distinct CDR3 sequences, 13% to 15% seen once. Specimen: blood. The receptors come from a young woman with Graves' ophthalmopathy. CDR3s include the opening cysteine and the closing phenylalanine or tryptophan. Each record gives: J gene, V gene, CDR3 protein.

J gene: TRBJ1-2
V gene: TRBV12-3/TRBV12-4
CDR3 protein: CASSLGSAYGYTF

J gene: TRBJ2-4
V gene: TRBV7-3
CDR3 protein: CASSLTRESKNIKYF

J gene: TRBJ1-2
V gene: TRBV6-1
CDR3 protein: CASSRGIEYGYTF

J gene: TRBJ1-5
V gene: TRBV6-5
CDR3 protein: CASSYSIGTDQPQHF

J gene: TRBJ2-4
V gene: TRBV9
CDR3 protein: CASSVAEGSVAKNIQYF

J gene: TRBJ2-2
V gene: TRBV3-1
CDR3 protein: CASSLWKAGELFF

J gene: TRBJ1-5
V gene: TRBV27
CDR3 protein: CASSLDRGLQPQHF

J gene: TRBJ2-5
V gene: TRBV24-1
CDR3 protein: CATSDFDITEGETQYF

J gene: TRBJ2-5
V gene: TRBV12-3/TRBV12-4
CDR3 protein: CASSSHGKETQYF

J gene: TRBJ2-7
V gene: TRBV7-9
CDR3 protein: CASSLDRGTQYEQYF

J gene: TRBJ2-7
V gene: TRBV6-2/TRBV6-3
CDR3 protein: CASSSYRATYEQYF

J gene: TRBJ1-1
V gene: TRBV30
CDR3 protein: CAWSQGLGTEAFF

J gene: TRBJ1-2
V gene: TRBV28
CDR3 protein: CASSFWAKGYSYGYTF

J gene: TRBJ2-5
V gene: TRBV25-1
CDR3 protein: CASSLEQTQYF

J gene: TRBJ2-1
V gene: TRBV20-1
CDR3 protein: CSAPRQGVYNEQFF

J gene: TRBJ2-5
V gene: TRBV7-9
CDR3 protein: CASSLRTGRWETQYF

J gene: TRBJ1-3
V gene: TRBV30
CDR3 protein: CAWSSGQRFGNTIYF

J gene: TRBJ1-2
V gene: TRBV12-3/TRBV12-4
CDR3 protein: CASSPGDYYGYTF

J gene: TRBJ2-5
V gene: TRBV28
CDR3 protein: CASSSPDRGLETQYF

J gene: TRBJ1-4
V gene: TRBV7-6
CDR3 protein: CASSPIGGEKLFF

J gene: TRBJ1-1
V gene: TRBV19
CDR3 protein: CASSRNRAEGTEAFF

J gene: TRBJ2-2
V gene: TRBV19
CDR3 protein: CASSSNRGPAGELFF

J gene: TRBJ1-1
V gene: TRBV11-2
CDR3 protein: CASSYAGRGVGTEAFF